What follows are 11 T cell receptor beta chains derived from one specimen sequenced in a study of T-cell memory formation after mild COVID-19. TCRdb re-analysed the 5' RACE reads in MiXCR, keeping a single row per CDR3 protein. The repertoire holds around 340,000 distinct CDR3 sequences, 12% to 15% seen once, with 22% in the top ten. Source material: PBMCs or a T cell subset sorted from them (not recorded which). These receptors came from a man aged 18 to 35 who had mild COVID-19 (a few samples of this study predate the infection). Cell type and time point are not known.

This clonotype was picked up many times. The V and J genes are TRBV6-2 or TRBV6-3 and TRBJ1-2, with no clear D. CDR1 is MNHEY, CDR2 SVGEGT, per germline. Trimming cost V 4 bases and J 0 bases, with 0 bases left between them. This CDR3 has 11 amino acids. The CDR3 sequence is CASSSNYGYTF. Written as DNA, the CDR3 is TGTGCCAGCAGTTCTAACTATGGCTACACCTTC.

This rearrangement joins TRBV20-1 to TRBJ2-7, with 9 bases that match TRBD1. V was pared by 5 bases and J by 9 bases, with 5 bases of the junction left unmatched. Germline CDR1 DFQATT, CDR2 SNEGSKA (reference sequence). This CDR3 is built from 11 residues. The CDR3 nucleotides are TGCAGTGCTGGGAAGACAGGGGGGCAGTACGTC. Translating it yields CSAGKTGGQYV.

This clonotype turned up a few times. This chain uses TRBV20-1 with TRBJ2-5; maybe TRBD1 (6 bases). V was clipped by 6 bases and J by 5 bases, with 13 bases between them. Per germline, CDR1 DFQATT and CDR2 SNEGSKA (reference sequence). The CDR3 totals 12 residues. CDR3 nucleotide sequence: TGCAGTGCCCAAGGGGGTCGGGAGACCCAGTACTTC. Translation: CSAQGGRETQYF.

This clonotype was observed a handful of times. The genes are TRBV20-1 and TRBJ2-7, with 8 bases fitting TRBD2. The CDR3 has 16 amino acids. With V trimmed by 0 bases and J by 5 bases, 12 bases remained unmatched. Per the germline V gene, CDR1 is DFQATT and CDR2 is SNEGSKA (reference sequence). The CDR3 is CSARDEGSGVQNEQYF. The CDR3 nucleotides read TGCAGTGCTAGAGATGAAGGTAGCGGGGTCCAGAACGAGCAGTACTTC.

Ten or more counts support this clonotype. This rearrangement joins TRBV5-1 to TRBJ2-3; D may be TRBD2 (5 bases). V lost 4 bases, J lost 3 bases, and 15 bases lay in between. The CDR3 length is 15 residues. Germline CDR1 SGHRS, CDR2 YFSETQ. As DNA, the CDR3 is TGCGCCAGCAGCCCCCCGGGGAGCCGAACAGATACGCAGTATTTT. Its translation: CASSPPGSRTDTQYF.

The V gene is TRBV6-5, the J gene TRBJ2-3; the match to TRBD2 covers 8 bases. V lost 2 bases to trimming and J lost 10 bases; unmatched junction nucleotides: 8. CDR1 is MNHEY and CDR2 is SVGAGI in the germline V gene. The CDR3 contains 14 residues. CDR3 sequence (DNA): TGTGCCAGCAGTTACAACGGGGGGGAAAGTGCGCAGTATTTT. Residues: CASSYNGGESAQYF.

The chain employs TRBV20-1 and TRBJ1-5; D not certain. V was trimmed by 6 bases and J by 0 bases, leaving 9 bases between them. The CDR3 covers 13 residues. Looked up from germline, CDR1 is DFQATT and CDR2 is SNEGSKA (reference sequence). The CDR3 nucleotides are TGCAGTGCATACGACGTTAGCAATCAGCCCCAGCATTTT. Its protein product is CSAYDVSNQPQHF.

Here the CDR3 reads CASLPAGGRETQYF. In DNA form, the CDR3 reads TGTGCCAGTTTGCCAGCGGGGGGCCGGGAGACCCAGTACTTC. The V gene is TRBV2, the J gene TRBJ2-5; TRBD2 matches at 9 bases. V dropped 9 bases and J dropped 5; count of bases not matched to a gene: 10. Germline V gives CDR1 SNHLY, CDR2 FYNNEI. The CDR3 runs 14 residues.

At least ten counts were recorded for this clonotype. This sequence joins TRBV29-1 and TRBJ2-3; D ambiguous. The CDR3 runs 14 residues. V lost 0 bases and J 0 bases, leaving 7 bases between the germline ends. Germline CDR1 and CDR2: SQVTM and ANQGSEA. The CDR3 DNA sequence: TGCAGCGTTGAAGATCCCCCTAGCACAGATACGCAGTATTTT. Its translation is CSVEDPPSTDTQYF.

This clonotype has at least ten counts. V is TRBV5-6 and J is TRBJ2-3; D is uncertain. Germline CDR1 is SGHDT and CDR2 is YYEEEE. CDR3 length equals 15 residues. With 1 base removed from V and 4 bases from J, the gap between germline ends came to 13 bases. This chain's CDR3 is CASSLFSAPADTQYF. CDR3 sequence (DNA): TGTGCCAGCAGCTTGTTCTCGGCCCCGGCAGATACGCAGTATTTT.

The table lists this clonotype with a few counts. The genes are TRBV7-7 and TRBJ2-1; 8 nucleotides align to TRBD2. CDR3 length: 18 amino acids. Looked up from germline, CDR1 is SSHAT and CDR2 is FNYEAQ (reference sequence). Trimming cost V 0 bases and J 5 bases; bases outside gene matches: 12. The CDR3 is CASSLAGAGESIDNEQFF. In nucleotides, the CDR3 is TGTGCCAGCAGCTTAGCCGGAGCGGGGGAGTCCATTGACAATGAGCAGTTCTTC.